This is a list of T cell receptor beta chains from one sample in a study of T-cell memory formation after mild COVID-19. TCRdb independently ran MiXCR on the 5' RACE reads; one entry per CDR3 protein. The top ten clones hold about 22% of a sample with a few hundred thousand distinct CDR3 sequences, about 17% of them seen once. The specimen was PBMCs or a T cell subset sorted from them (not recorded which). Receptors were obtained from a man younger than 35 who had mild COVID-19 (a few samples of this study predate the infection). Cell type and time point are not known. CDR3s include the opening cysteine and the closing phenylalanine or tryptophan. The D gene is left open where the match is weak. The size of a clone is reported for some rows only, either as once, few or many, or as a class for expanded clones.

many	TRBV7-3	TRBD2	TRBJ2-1	TGTGCCAGCAGCCTGAGCGGGGGGGTCTACAATGAGCAGTTCTTC	CASSLSGGVYNEQFF
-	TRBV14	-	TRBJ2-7	TGTGCCAGCAGCCAAGACCGCCAGGGCGAGCAGTACTTC	CASSQDRQGEQYF
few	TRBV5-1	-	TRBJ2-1	TGCGCCAGCAGCCTGGGAACAGGGATAAGCTCCTACAATGAGCAGTTCTTC	CASSLGTGISSYNEQFF
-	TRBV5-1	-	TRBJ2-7	TGCGCCAGCAGCTTTAGGGGGGGCTCTAAGTACGAGCAGTACTTC	CASSFRGGSKYEQYF
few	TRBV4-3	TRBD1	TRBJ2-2	TGCGCCAGCAGCCAAGATCCGATAACCGGGACAGGGAACACCGGGGAGCTGTTTTTT	CASSQDPITGTGNTGELFF
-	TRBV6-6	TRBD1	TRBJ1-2	TGTGCCAGCAGTCAACTATGGGACAGGGATGGCTACACCTTC	CASSQLWDRDGYTF
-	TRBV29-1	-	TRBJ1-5	TGCAGCGGAGAGGGGAAGAGCAATCAGCCCCAGCATTTT	CSGEGKSNQPQHF
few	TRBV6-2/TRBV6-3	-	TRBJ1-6	TGTGCCAGCCGGCAGAGTAAGGGGGGCAATTCACCCCTCCACTTT	CASRQSKGGNSPLHF
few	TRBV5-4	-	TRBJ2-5	TGTGCCAGCAGCTCCCAGACAGGCCAAGAGACCCAGTACTTC	CASSSQTGQETQYF
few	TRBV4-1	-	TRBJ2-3	TGCGCCAGCAGCCAACGGACACTAGGAACAGATACGCAGTATTTT	CASSQRTLGTDTQYF
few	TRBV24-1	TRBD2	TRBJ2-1	TGTGCCACCAGTGGGGGACTAGCGGGGAGCTCCTACAATGAGCAGTTCTTC	CATSGGLAGSSYNEQFF
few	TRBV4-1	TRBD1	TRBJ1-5	TGCGCCAGCAGCCAAGCGACCACAGGGGTCGGCAATCAGCCCCAGCATTTT	CASSQATTGVGNQPQHF
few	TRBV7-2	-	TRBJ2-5	TGTGCCAGCAGCCCAGCCCGGTCGGTTTTGGGAGAGACCCAGTACTTC	CASSPARSVLGETQYF
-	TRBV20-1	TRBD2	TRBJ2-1	TGCAGTGCTAGGGGGGGACTAGAATATGAGCAGTTCTTC	CSARGGLEYEQFF
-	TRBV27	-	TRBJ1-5	TGTGCCAGCAGTTTACGCCCTTACAATCAGCCCCAGCATTTT	CASSLRPYNQPQHF
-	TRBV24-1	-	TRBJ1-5	TGTGCCACCAGCGGGGACGGTCTTTATAGCAATCAGCCCCAGCATTTT	CATSGDGLYSNQPQHF
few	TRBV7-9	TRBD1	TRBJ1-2	TGTGCCAGCAGCTCGGACCGGGACAGAAGTGGCTACACCTTC	CASSSDRDRSGYTF
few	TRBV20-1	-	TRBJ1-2	TGCAGTGCTAGAGCCGGGGGGGACTACTATGGCTACACCTTC	CSARAGGDYYGYTF
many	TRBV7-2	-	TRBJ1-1	TGTGCCAGCAGCTTACGACTGAACACTGAAGCTTTCTTT	CASSLRLNTEAFF
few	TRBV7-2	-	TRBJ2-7	TGTGCCAGCAGCTTAGCGGAACGGAGCGAGCAGTACTTC	CASSLAERSEQYF
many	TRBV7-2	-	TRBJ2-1	TGTGCCAGCAGCGCCACTAGATCCCCCTACAATGAGCAGTTCTTC	CASSATRSPYNEQFF
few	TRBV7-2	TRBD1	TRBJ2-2	TGTGCCAGCAGCTTAAACTCAGGGGGGAACACCGGGGAGCTGTTTTTT	CASSLNSGGNTGELFF
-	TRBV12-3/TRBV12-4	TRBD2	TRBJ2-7	TGTGCCAGCAGTCGGCGACTAGCGGGGGCGTACGAGCAGTACTTC	CASSRRLAGAYEQYF
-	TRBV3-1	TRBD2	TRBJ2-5	TGTGCCAGCAGCCGACGGGCTAGCGGGGGGGTGGAGACCCAGTACTTC	CASSRRASGGVETQYF
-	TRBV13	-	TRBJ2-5	TGTGCCAGCAGCGCCCAGCTGGAGACCCAGTACTTC	CASSAQLETQYF
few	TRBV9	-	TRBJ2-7	TGTGCCAGCATTGTACCCTCACCCTACGAGCAGTACTTC	CASIVPSPYEQYF
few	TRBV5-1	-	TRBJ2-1	TGCGCCAGCAGCTTGGCTCCAGGACCCTACAATGAGCAGTTCTTC	CASSLAPGPYNEQFF
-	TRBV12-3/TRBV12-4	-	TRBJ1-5	TGTGCCAGTGGACAACTAAATCAGCCCCAGCATTTT	CASGQLNQPQHF
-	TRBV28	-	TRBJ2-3	TGTGCCAGCAGGACTGGGACCACAGATACGCAGTATTTT	CASRTGTTDTQYF
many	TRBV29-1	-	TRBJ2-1	TGCAGCGCTATGACTAGTTCCTACAATGAGCAGTTCTTC	CSAMTSSYNEQFF
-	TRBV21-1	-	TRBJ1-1	TGTGCCAGCATGGAACAGGTGATGAACACTGAAGCTTTCTTT	CASMEQVMNTEAFF
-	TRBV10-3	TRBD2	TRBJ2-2	TGTGCCACCGTAACTGGACTAGCTGGGACCGGGGAGCTGTTTTTT	CATVTGLAGTGELFF
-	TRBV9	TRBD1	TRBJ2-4	TGTGCCAGCACCTTTCCAGGGGGTACCAAAAACATTCAGTACTTC	CASTFPGGTKNIQYF
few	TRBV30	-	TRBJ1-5	TGTGCCTGGAGGGATTCACGCTACTTCAATCAGCCCCAGCATTTT	CAWRDSRYFNQPQHF
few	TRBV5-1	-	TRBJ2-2	TGCGCCAGCAGCTTGTTTACAGACACCGGGGAGCTGTTTTTT	CASSLFTDTGELFF
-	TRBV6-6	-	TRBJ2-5	TGTGCCAGCAGTCCGCTTCTCTTGGCTTACCAAGAGACCCAGTACTTC	CASSPLLLAYQETQYF
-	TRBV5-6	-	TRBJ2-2	TGTGCCAGCAGCCCAAACAGGGAACCGAACACCGGGGAGCTGTTTTTT	CASSPNREPNTGELFF